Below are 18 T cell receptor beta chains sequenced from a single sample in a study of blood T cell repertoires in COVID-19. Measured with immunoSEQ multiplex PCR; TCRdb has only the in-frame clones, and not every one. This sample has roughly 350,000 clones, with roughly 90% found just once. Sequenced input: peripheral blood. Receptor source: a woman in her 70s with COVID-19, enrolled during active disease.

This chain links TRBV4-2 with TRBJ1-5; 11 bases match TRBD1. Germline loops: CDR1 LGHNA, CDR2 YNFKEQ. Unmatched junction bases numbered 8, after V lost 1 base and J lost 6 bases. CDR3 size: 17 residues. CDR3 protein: CASSQVPGQGAFQPQHF. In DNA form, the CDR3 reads TGTGCCAGCAGCCAAGTTCCAGGACAGGGGGCATTTCAGCCCCAGCATTTT.

For the CDR3, the DNA is TGTGCCAGTAGTCCTAACCGACAGGGCAATCAGCCCCAGCATTTT. It specifies CASSPNRQGNQPQHF. The rearrangement links TRBV19 to TRBJ1-5; the D gene is possibly TRBD1 (6 bases). The CDR3 runs to 15 residues. Germline loops: CDR1 LNHDA, CDR2 SQIVND (reference sequence). The germline V and J ends were trimmed by 5 bases and 2 bases, with 13 bases remaining between them.

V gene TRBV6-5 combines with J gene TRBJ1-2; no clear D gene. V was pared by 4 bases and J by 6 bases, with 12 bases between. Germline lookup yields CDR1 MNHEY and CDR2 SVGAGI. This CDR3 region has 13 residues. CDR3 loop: CASSLEGIHGYTF. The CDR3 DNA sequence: TGTGCCAGCAGTTTGGAGGGAATCCATGGCTACACCTTC.

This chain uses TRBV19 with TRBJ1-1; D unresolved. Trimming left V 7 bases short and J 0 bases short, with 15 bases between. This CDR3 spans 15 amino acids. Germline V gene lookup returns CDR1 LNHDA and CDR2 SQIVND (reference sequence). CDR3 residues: CASTLTFTLNTEAFF. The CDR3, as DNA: TGTGCCAGTACGTTAACATTCACCTTGAACACTGAAGCTTTCTTT.

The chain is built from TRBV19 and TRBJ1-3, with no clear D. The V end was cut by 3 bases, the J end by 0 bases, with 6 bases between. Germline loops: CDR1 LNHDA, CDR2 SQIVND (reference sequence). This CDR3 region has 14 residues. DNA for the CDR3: TGTGCCAGTAGTATCGCAGGCTCTGGAAACACCATATATTTT. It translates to CASSIAGSGNTIYF. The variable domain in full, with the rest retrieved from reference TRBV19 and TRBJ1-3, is DGGITQSPKYLFRKEGQNVTLSCEQNLNHDAMYWYRQDPGQGLRLIYYSQIVNDFQKGDIAEGYSVSREKKESFPLTVTSAQKNPTAFYLCASSIAGSGNTIYFGEGSWLTVV.

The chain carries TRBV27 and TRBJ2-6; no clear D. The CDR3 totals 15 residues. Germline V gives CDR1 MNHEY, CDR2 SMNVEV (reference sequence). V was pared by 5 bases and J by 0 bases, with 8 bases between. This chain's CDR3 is CASSIQSSGANVLTF. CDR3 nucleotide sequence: TGTGCCAGCAGTATACAGAGCTCTGGGGCCAACGTCCTGACTTTC.

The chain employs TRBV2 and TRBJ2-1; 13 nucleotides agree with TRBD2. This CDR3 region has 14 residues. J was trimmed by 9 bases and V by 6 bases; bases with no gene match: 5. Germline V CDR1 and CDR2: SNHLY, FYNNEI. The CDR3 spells CASRLAGGPSEQFF. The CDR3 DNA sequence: TGTGCCAGCAGACTAGCGGGGGGGCCTAGTGAGCAGTTCTTC.

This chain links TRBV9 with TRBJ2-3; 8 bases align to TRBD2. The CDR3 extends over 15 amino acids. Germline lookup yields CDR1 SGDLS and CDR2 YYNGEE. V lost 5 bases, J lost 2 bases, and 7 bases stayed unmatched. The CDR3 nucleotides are TGTGCCAGCAGTTTTGGACTAGCAGTCACAGATACGCAGTATTTT. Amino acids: CASSFGLAVTDTQYF.

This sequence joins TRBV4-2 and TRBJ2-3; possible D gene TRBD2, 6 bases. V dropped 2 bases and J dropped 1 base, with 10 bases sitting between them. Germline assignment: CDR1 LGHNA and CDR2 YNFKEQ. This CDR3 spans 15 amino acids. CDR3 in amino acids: CASSQRRGGTDTQYF. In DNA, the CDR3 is TGTGCCAGCAGCCAACGGCGGGGTGGCACAGATACGCAGTATTTT.

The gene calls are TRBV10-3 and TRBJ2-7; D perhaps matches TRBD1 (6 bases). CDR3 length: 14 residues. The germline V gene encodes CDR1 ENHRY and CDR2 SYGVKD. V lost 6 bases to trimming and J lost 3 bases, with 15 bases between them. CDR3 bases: TGTGCCATCAGGGAACAGGGTGGAGGCTACGAGCAGTACTTC. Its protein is CAIREQGGGYEQYF.

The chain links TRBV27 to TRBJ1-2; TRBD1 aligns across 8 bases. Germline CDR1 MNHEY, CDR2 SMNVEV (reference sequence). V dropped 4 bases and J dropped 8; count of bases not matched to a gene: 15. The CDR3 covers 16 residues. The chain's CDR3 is CASSSSRTGIIEGYTF. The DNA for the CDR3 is TGTGCCAGCAGTTCCTCCCGGACAGGGATCATTGAGGGCTACACCTTC.

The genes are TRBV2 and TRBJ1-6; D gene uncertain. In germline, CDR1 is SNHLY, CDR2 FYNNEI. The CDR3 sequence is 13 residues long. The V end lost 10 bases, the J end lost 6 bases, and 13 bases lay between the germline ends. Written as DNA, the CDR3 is TGTGCCACGAAACCTTTTAGTAATTCACCCCTCCACTTT. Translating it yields CATKPFSNSPLHF.

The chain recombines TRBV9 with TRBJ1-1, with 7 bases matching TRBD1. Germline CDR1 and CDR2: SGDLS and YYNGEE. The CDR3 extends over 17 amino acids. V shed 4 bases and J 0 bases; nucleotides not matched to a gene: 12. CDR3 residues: CASSISGQDPMNTEAFF. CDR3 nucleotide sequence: TGTGCCAGCAGCATAAGTGGACAGGATCCAATGAACACTGAAGCTTTCTTT.

CDR3 region: CASSLTTSGGTGELFF. In nucleotides, the CDR3 is TGTGCCAGCAGCTTAACCACTAGCGGGGGGACCGGGGAGCTGTTTTTT. The chain combines TRBV7-7 with TRBJ2-2, with 12 nucleotides matching TRBD2. CDR1 and CDR2 from the germline V gene are SSHAT and FNYEAQ (reference sequence). The CDR3 length is 16 residues. The V gene end was trimmed by 2 bases and the J gene end by 5 bases; junction bases not matched to a gene: 3.

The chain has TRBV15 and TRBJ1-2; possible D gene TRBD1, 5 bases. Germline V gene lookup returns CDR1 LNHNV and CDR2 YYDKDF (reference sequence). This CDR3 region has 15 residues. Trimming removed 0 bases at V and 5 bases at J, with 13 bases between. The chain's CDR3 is CATSRDHQGIYGYTF. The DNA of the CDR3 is TGTGCCACCAGCAGAGATCATCAGGGAATATATGGCTACACCTTC. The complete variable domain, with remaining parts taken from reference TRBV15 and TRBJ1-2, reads DAMVIQNPRYQVTQFGKPVTLSCSQTLNHNVMYWYQQKSSQAPKLLFHYYDKDFNNEADTPDNFQSRRPNTSFCFLDIRSPGLGDTAMYLCATSRDHQGIYGYTFGSGTRLTVV.

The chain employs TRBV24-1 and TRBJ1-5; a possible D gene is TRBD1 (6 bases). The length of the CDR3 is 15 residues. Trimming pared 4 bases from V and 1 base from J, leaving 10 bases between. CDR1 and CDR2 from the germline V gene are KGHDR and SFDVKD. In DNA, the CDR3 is TGTGCCACCAGTGACAATGACAGGAGCAATCAGCCCCAGCATTTT. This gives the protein CATSDNDRSNQPQHF.

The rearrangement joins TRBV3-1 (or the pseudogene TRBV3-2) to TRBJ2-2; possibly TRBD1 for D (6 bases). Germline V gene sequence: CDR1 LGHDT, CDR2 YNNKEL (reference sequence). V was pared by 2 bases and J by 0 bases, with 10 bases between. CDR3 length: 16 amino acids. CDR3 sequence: CASSQYRASNTGELFF. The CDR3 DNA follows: TGTGCCAGCAGCCAATACAGGGCCTCGAACACCGGGGAGCTGTTTTTT.

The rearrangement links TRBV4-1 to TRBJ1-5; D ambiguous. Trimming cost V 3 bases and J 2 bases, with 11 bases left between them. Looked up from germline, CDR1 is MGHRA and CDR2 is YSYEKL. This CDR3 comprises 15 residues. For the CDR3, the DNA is TGCGCCAGCAGCCAGTTTGTCGGGGGCAATCAGCCCCAGCATTTT. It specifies CASSQFVGGNQPQHF.